Sequencing of this T cell receptor (beta chain) was carried out in a study of shared clonotypes between healthy human individuals. Study-level information: The plates for each donor numbered three CD4 naive, three CD4 memory, two CD8 naive and one CD8 memory.

A word on this clone: What it binds is not known.

Germline values: CDR1 SGHNT, CDR2 YYREEE (reference sequence). CDR3 length: 13 amino acids. Trimming cost V 2 bases and J 9 bases, with 12 bases left between them. Profiled with immunoSEQ multiplex PCR; TCRdb holds only in-frame clones, not every one. The sample yields about 1.4 million clones, roughly 96% seen once. Study-level results: Generally, naive subsets (rather than memory subsets) showed larger estimated richness. Depth was large, yet rarefaction showed that sorted-subset sequencing was incomplete.

This chain joins TRBV5-4 and TRBJ2-1, with D unclear. The specimen sequenced was naive CD4+ T cells sorted from blood. Regarding subset: CD45RA+ positively selected. This clonotype was obtained from a man aged 25-45 years in good health. CDR3 DNA: TGTGCCAGCAGCTTCCGTGGGTCCAGTGAGCAGTTCTTC. It specifies CASSFRGSSEQFF.